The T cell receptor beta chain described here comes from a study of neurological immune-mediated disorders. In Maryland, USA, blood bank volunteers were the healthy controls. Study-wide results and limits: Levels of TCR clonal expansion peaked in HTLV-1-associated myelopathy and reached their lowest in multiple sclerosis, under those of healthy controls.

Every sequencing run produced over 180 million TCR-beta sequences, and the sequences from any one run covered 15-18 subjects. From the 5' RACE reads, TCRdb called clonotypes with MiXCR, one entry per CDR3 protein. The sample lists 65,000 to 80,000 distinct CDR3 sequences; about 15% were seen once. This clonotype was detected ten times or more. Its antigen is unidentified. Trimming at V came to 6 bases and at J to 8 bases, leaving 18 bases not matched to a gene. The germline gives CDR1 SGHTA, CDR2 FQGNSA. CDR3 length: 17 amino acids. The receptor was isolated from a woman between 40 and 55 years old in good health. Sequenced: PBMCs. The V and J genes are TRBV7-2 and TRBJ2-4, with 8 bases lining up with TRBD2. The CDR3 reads CASSPAPGLPGGDIQYF. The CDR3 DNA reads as TGTGCCAGCAGTCCGGCCCCCGGTCTTCCGGGAGGGGACATTCAGTACTTC.